Sequencing of this T cell receptor (beta chain) was carried out in a study of blood T cell repertoires in COVID-19. The overall study: Samples of COVID-19 (acute and convalescent) were obtained from the United States, Italy and Spain. T cells, B-cell-depleted T cells, or PBMCs provided the cDNA or gDNA that served as material.

V was clipped by 5 bases and J by 6 bases; unmatched bases: 5. This CDR3 comprises 14 residues. From germline, CDR1 is MNHEY and CDR2 SVGAGI. Per the original methods: For nucleated cells, counts were estimated from reference gene primer amplification. Method: immunoSEQ multiplex PCR; TCRdb's copy keeps in-frame clones and lacks some. D and trimming come from the DNA, and the V and J calls and clone size come from that table. The table includes approximately 410,000 clones, 86% detected once. This clone was seen just once. The rearrangement uses TRBV6-5 and TRBJ2-7; 12 positions match TRBD1. The sample consisted of peripheral blood. The clonotype was recovered from a young woman with active or convalescent COVID-19. The CDR3 sequence is CASSKGQGAREQYF. The CDR3 region has the DNA TGTGCCAGCAGTAAGGGACAGGGGGCTCGCGAGCAGTACTTC.